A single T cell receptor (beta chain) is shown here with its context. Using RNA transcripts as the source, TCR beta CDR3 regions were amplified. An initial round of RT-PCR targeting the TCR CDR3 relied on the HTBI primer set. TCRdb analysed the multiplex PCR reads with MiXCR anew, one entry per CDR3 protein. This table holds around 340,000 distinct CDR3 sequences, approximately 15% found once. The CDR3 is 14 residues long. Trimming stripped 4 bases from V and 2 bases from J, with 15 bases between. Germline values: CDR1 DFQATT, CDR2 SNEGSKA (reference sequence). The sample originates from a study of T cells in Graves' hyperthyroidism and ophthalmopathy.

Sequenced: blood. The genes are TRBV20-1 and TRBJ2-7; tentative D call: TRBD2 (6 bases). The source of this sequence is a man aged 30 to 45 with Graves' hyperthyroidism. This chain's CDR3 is CSATPGRDPYEQYF. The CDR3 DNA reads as TGCAGTGCTACCCCCGGGAGAGACCCCTACGAGCAGTACTTC.